In its sample, the clone carrying this T cell receptor beta chain was seen many times. Genomic DNA, the template, was used for profiling of the TCR beta VDJ and CDR3. TCRdb independently ran MiXCR on the reads; one entry per CDR3 protein. The table has about 470,000 distinct CDR3 sequences, around 30% seen once; the top ten hold roughly 0.89%. The data were taken from a study of CD8+CD57+ T cells in acquired aplastic anemia. V was trimmed by 9 bases and J by 0 bases, leaving 7 bases between them. Germline CDR1 reads KGHDR; CDR2 reads SFDVKD. This CDR3 contains 12 residues. The sequenced patients had an expansion of CD8+CD57+ cells seen by flow cytometry.

This clonotype was sampled from a human donor with aplastic anemia. The sequencing sample was made of sorted CD4+, CD8+, or CD8+CD57+ T cells (not recorded which) from PBMCs. This chain uses TRBV24-1 with TRBJ2-5; D not certain. DNA for the CDR3: TGTGCCACCGTCAAGTACCAAGAGACCCAGTACTTC. This codes for CATVKYQETQYF.